These T cell receptor beta chains were read from a single sample in a study of shared clonotypes between healthy human individuals. Assay used: immunoSEQ multiplex PCR; TCRdb lists only in-frame clones, some missing. The sample comprises approximately 2,200,000 clones, about 92% of which are singletons, and 1.7% rests with the top ten. The sequenced material came from naive CD8+ T cells from PBMCs. The receptors shown here come from a man between 18 and 35 years old in good health. Some clones in this sample may be carry-over from other donors' samples. Both conserved end residues are part of each CDR3. Each record gives: J gene, D gene, V gene, CDR3 length, clone size, CDR3 protein, CDR3 DNA. D genes are given only for firm matches. Clone size is stated in some rows and not others, as once, few, many or a class when expanded.

>TRBJ2-3|NA|TRBV27|14|NA
CASSPGGSADTQYF
TGTGCCAGCAGTCCAGGAGGGAGCGCAGATACGCAGTATTTT
>TRBJ1-4|NA|TRBV6-5|15|NA
CASKVDPGRNEKLFF
TGTGCCAGCAAGGTCGACCCGGGGCGAAATGAAAAACTGTTTTTT
>TRBJ2-1|TRBD1|TRBV28|15|NA
CASRQGVLSYNEQFF
TGTGCCAGCAGACAGGGGGTCCTATCATACAATGAGCAGTTCTTC
>TRBJ2-5|TRBD2|TRBV7-9|15|NA
CASSLIAGGPETQYF
TGTGCCAGCAGCTTGATAGCGGGAGGGCCGGAGACCCAGTACTTC
>TRBJ2-5|TRBD2|TRBV7-9|16|NA
CASSPRTASGQETQYF
TGTGCCAGCAGCCCAAGGACGGCTAGCGGCCAAGAGACCCAGTACTTC
>TRBJ2-1|NA|TRBV6-5|16|NA
CASSYSVGEASNEQFF
TGTGCCAGCAGTTATAGTGTCGGGGAGGCGAGCAATGAGCAGTTCTTC
>TRBJ2-5|NA|TRBV28|12|once
CASSLSLETQYF
TGTGCCAGCAGTTTATCTCTAGAGACCCAGTACTTC
>TRBJ1-1|NA|TRBV19|15|few
CASSTRTIMNTEAFF
TGTGCCAGTAGTACCCGGACCATTATGAACACTGAAGCTTTCTTT
>TRBJ2-1|TRBD2|TRBV9|16|NA
CASSVGGTRDYNEQFF
TGTGCCAGCAGCGTCGGCGGGACTAGAGACTACAATGAGCAGTTCTTC
>TRBJ1-2|NA|TRBV25-1|14|NA
CATFGLAVNYGYTF
TGTGCCACCTTCGGACTGGCCGTTAACTATGGCTACACCTTC
>TRBJ1-1|NA|TRBV13|13|NA
CASSYRQLTEAFF
TGTGCCAGCAGCTATAGACAGCTCACTGAAGCTTTCTTT
>TRBJ2-3|TRBD2|TRBV9|16|NA
CASSPKLAGLTDTQYF
TGTGCCAGCAGCCCCAAGCTAGCGGGGTTAACAGATACGCAGTATTTT
>TRBJ2-2|NA|TRBV27|13|NA
CASSRLLTGELFF
TGTGCCAGCAGCAGGCTACTCACCGGGGAGCTGTTTTTT
>TRBJ2-5|TRBD2|TRBV7-3|23|NA
CASSLRIGGTSGKILRGQETQYF
TGTGCCAGCAGCTTAAGGATAGGGGGGACTAGCGGGAAAATTTTGAGGGGTCAAGAGACCCAGTACTTC
>TRBJ1-3|NA|TRBV9|17|NA
CASSVAQDRDSGNTIYF
TGTGCCAGCAGCGTAGCTCAGGACCGCGACTCTGGAAACACCATATATTTT
>TRBJ1-5|NA|TRBV28|16|once
CASSLWEGASNQPQHF
TGTGCCAGCAGTTTATGGGAAGGGGCAAGCAATCAGCCCCAGCATTTT
>TRBJ1-2|TRBD1|TRBV7-9|15|few
CASSLTTGDGNGYTF
TGTGCCAGCAGCCTCACCACAGGGGATGGGAATGGCTACACCTTC
>TRBJ2-7|NA|TRBV28|13|NA
CASNPQGPYEQYF
TGTGCCAGCAACCCTCAGGGACCCTACGAGCAGTACTTC
>TRBJ1-1|NA|TRBV2|15|NA
CASSERRAQNTEAFF
TGTGCCAGCAGTGAACGCAGGGCTCAGAACACTGAAGCTTTCTTT
>TRBJ2-7|NA|TRBV5-1|15|NA
CASSLDLFFRYEQYF
TGCGCCAGCAGCTTGGATCTATTTTTCCGTTACGAGCAGTACTTC
>TRBJ1-2|TRBD1|TRBV4-2|15|NA
CASSQDAGGSYGYTF
TGTGCCAGCAGCCAAGATGCAGGGGGCTCCTATGGCTACACCTTC
>TRBJ1-2|NA|TRBV29-1|12|NA
CSVDEQFHGYTF
TGCAGCGTTGACGAACAGTTTCATGGCTACACCTTC
>TRBJ2-7|TRBD1|TRBV30|12|once
CAWTGDSYEQYF
TGTGCCTGGACTGGGGACAGCTACGAGCAGTACTTC
>TRBJ2-4|TRBD2|TRBV2|21|once
CASSPTELAGGPGLAKNIQYF
TGTGCCAGCAGTCCCACGGAGCTAGCGGGAGGGCCCGGTTTGGCCAAAAACATTCAGTACTTC
>TRBJ2-7|TRBD2|TRBV4-3|18|NA
CASSQGFGGRDRTYEQYF
TGCGCCAGCAGCCAAGGGTTCGGCGGGAGGGATCGTACGTACGAGCAGTACTTC
>TRBJ2-2|NA|TRBV28|12|NA
CASSLEPGELFF
TGTGCCAGCAGCTTGGAACCCGGGGAGCTGTTTTTT
>TRBJ1-4|TRBD1|TRBV9|14|few
CASSAGRGEEKLFF
TGTGCCAGCAGCGCTGGCAGGGGGGAGGAAAAACTGTTTTTT
>TRBJ1-1|TRBD1|TRBV29-1|13|few
CSVWTGMNTEAFF
TGCAGCGTCTGGACAGGAATGAACACTGAAGCTTTCTTT
>TRBJ1-5|NA|TRBV28|14|NA
CASSPPGPGQPQHF
TGTGCCAGCAGTCCCCCGGGTCCAGGTCAGCCCCAGCATTTT
>TRBJ2-7|NA|TRBV7-9|13|NA
CASSLGGEHEQYF
TGTGCCAGCAGCTTAGGTGGGGAGCACGAGCAGTACTTC
>TRBJ2-7|TRBD2|TRBV11-1|15|NA
CASSFFRGSDYEQYF
TGTGCCAGCAGCTTTTTCCGCGGGAGTGACTACGAGCAGTACTTC
>TRBJ2-2|TRBD2|TRBV11-2|16|NA
CASTRGRGEGTGELFF
TGTGCCAGCACCCGGGGGAGGGGTGAAGGCACCGGGGAGCTGTTTTTT
>TRBJ2-5|TRBD1|TRBV29-1|10|NA
CSATGETQYF
TGCAGCGCGACAGGGGAGACCCAGTACTTC
>TRBJ1-2|TRBD1|TRBV13|18|NA
CASSLVVETGETNYGYTF
TGTGCCAGCAGCTTAGTTGTTGAGACAGGGGAAACTAACTATGGCTACACCTTC
>TRBJ2-7|NA|TRBV6-6|15|NA
CASSYSIPGLYEQYF
TGTGCCAGCAGTTACTCGATTCCCGGGCTGTACGAGCAGTACTTC
>TRBJ2-1|NA|TRBV4-3|14|NA
CASSHTALGNEQFF
TGCGCCAGCAGCCACACCGCATTGGGTAATGAGCAGTTCTTC
>TRBJ2-3|NA|TRBV28|13|NA
CATTKGLGDTQYF
TGTGCCACCACGAAGGGATTGGGAGATACGCAGTATTTT
>TRBJ2-7|TRBD2|TRBV19|16|NA
CASSMTGWGGSSEQYF
TGTGCCAGTAGTATGACCGGGTGGGGCGGGAGTTCCGAGCAGTACTTC
>TRBJ2-7|TRBD1|TRBV27|14|NA
CASSSTGGPYEQYF
TGTGCCAGCAGCTCGACAGGGGGCCCCTACGAGCAGTACTTC
>TRBJ1-3|NA|TRBV2|17|NA
CASSEFGWLTSGNTIYF
TGTGCCAGCAGTGAGTTTGGGTGGTTAACCTCTGGAAACACCATATATTTT
>TRBJ1-1|NA|TRBV27|16|NA
CASSFVGGMLNTEAFF
TGTGCCAGCAGTTTTGTCGGGGGGATGTTGAACACTGAAGCTTTCTTT
>TRBJ2-7|TRBD2|TRBV5-6|12|NA
CASSTSGYEQYF
TGTGCCAGCAGCACTAGCGGCTACGAGCAGTACTTC
>TRBJ2-1|TRBD2|TRBV9|15|NA
CASSAAGGAYNEQFF
TGTGCCAGCAGCGCCGCCGGGGGGGCCTACAATGAGCAGTTCTTC
>TRBJ1-5|NA|TRBV27|13|NA
CASSLSGNQPQHF
TGTGCCAGCAGTTTATCAGGGAATCAGCCCCAGCATTTT
>TRBJ1-1|NA|TRBV6-1|17|NA
CASSQVWAGERNTEAFF
TGTGCCAGCAGTCAAGTGTGGGCAGGGGAAAGGAACACTGAAGCTTTCTTT
>TRBJ1-5|NA|TRBV5-4|13|NA
CASSYNSNQPQHF
TGTGCCAGCAGCTACAATAGCAATCAGCCCCAGCATTTT
>TRBJ2-7|TRBD1|TRBV5-5|14|few
CASSHPDRDYEQYF
TGTGCCAGCAGCCACCCGGACAGGGACTACGAGCAGTACTTC
>TRBJ2-7|NA|TRBV10-3|16|NA
CAIKSGGGREGYEQYF
TGTGCCATCAAATCCGGTGGTGGAAGGGAAGGCTACGAGCAGTACTTC
>TRBJ2-7|NA|TRBV7-9|12|NA
CASSLGSYEQYF
TGTGCCAGCAGTTTAGGGAGCTACGAGCAGTACTTC
>TRBJ2-1|NA|TRBV27|16|NA
CASSFVGMRSYNEQFF
TGTGCCAGCAGTTTTGTCGGGATGAGGTCCTACAATGAGCAGTTCTTC
>TRBJ2-1|TRBD2|TRBV27|15|NA
CASSLIAGSYNEQFF
TGTGCCAGCAGTCTGATAGCGGGCTCCTACAATGAGCAGTTCTTC
>TRBJ2-1|NA|TRBV7-9|14|NA
CASSTRRSYNEQFF
TGTGCCAGCAGCACTAGGAGGTCATACAATGAGCAGTTCTTC
>TRBJ1-6|TRBD1|TRBV6-5|14|NA
CASRSGTADSPLHF
TGTGCCAGCAGATCCGGGACAGCTGATTCACCCCTCCACTTT
>TRBJ2-7|NA|TRBV28|14|NA
CASRETSWDYEQYF
TGTGCCAGCAGGGAGACTAGTTGGGACTACGAGCAGTACTTC
>TRBJ1-2|NA|TRBV6-1|16|once
CASSETSLRTDYGYTF
TGTGCCAGCAGTGAAACCTCACTAAGGACAGACTATGGCTACACCTTC
>TRBJ1-1|NA|TRBV9|16|NA
CASSAGQGLANTEAFF
TGTGCCAGCAGCGCGGGGCAGGGGCTGGCGAACACTGAAGCTTTCTTT
>TRBJ2-2|TRBD1|TRBV7-8|15|NA
CASSSTGENTGELFF
TGTGCCAGCAGCTCGACAGGGGAGAACACCGGGGAGCTGTTTTTT
>TRBJ2-1|TRBD2|TRBV28|15|once
CASTLGGLADNEQFF
TGTGCCAGCACTTTGGGGGGACTAGCGGACAATGAGCAGTTCTTC
>TRBJ2-7|NA|TRBV6-1|17|NA
CASSVGVTQDSSYEQYF
TGTGCCAGCAGTGTGGGGGTTACACAGGACAGCTCCTACGAGCAGTACTTC
>TRBJ2-1|NA|TRBV12-5|11|few
CASGSLNEQFF
TGTGCTAGTGGTTCACTGAATGAGCAGTTCTTC